This TCR beta chain comes out of a study of Graves' ophthalmopathy and Graves' hyperthyroidism. Study overall: Hyperthyroidism is called stable when no ophthalmopathy develops within 18 months of follow-up.

RNA transcripts provided the template for amplifying TCR beta CDR3 regions. RT-PCR was first run with HTBI primers, then multiplex PCR in a second round. MiXCR, run by TCRdb on the multiplex PCR reads, gives a single entry per CDR3 protein. The repertoire holds 500,000 to 700,000 distinct CDR3 sequences, with 35% to 40% as singletons. Pregnancy or lactation, uncontrolled infections and other autoimmune diseases were grounds for excluding patients. The CDR3 is made up of 16 amino acids. V was cut by 6 bases and J by 1 base, with 18 bases left in between. The germline V gene has CDR1 MNHNY and CDR2 SVGAGI (reference sequence). The table lists this clonotype with a few counts. The antigen remains unidentified. Study-wide findings and caveats: Detection in blood was also observed for most expanded thyroid clonotypes above 0.001 frequency. Forecasting of ophthalmopathy progression by the model achieved less than 71% sensitivity and 72% to 75% specificity.

Sequencing was carried out using peripheral blood or thyroid tissue (not recorded which). The rearrangement joins TRBV6-6 to TRBJ1-1; D is uncertain. The sequence was obtained from an adult man with Graves' hyperthyroidism. The CDR3 sequence is CASSPTAEVWNTEAFF. DNA for the CDR3: TGTGCCAGCAGCCCCACCGCGGAGGTTTGGAACACTGAAGCTTTCTTT.